This record looks at one T cell receptor (beta chain) sequence and its context. Its antigen remains unknown. This entry belongs to a study of blood T cells in healthy people across ages. Study-wide findings and caveats: A roughly linear fall in TCR beta diversity per million T cells was seen with increasing age.

Combining a sample-barcoded 5' primer with a J-beta primer mix, a second PCR ran for roughly 7 to 12 cycles. MiXCR, run by TCRdb on the 5' RACE reads, gives a single entry per CDR3 protein. The sample holds roughly 680,000 distinct CDR3 sequences; around 21% are singletons and the top ten take under 4%. CDR1 and CDR2 from the germline V gene are SEHNR and FQNEAQ (reference sequence). This CDR3 contains 14 residues. Trimming removed 0 bases from V and 6 bases from J; junction bases left unmatched: 2. Aged roughly 6 to 90, donors were systemically healthy Caucasians from Russia. Source material: blood. The sequence was collected from a man between 65 and 85 years old in good health. This sequence joins TRBV7-9 and TRBJ2-4; TRBD2 matches at 7 bases. CDR3 nucleotide sequence: TGTGCCAGCAGCTTAGCGTCTAGCGGAAACATTCAGTACTTC. Residues: CASSLASSGNIQYF.